This note documents a single TCR beta chain sequence. Its antigen is unidentified. This sample was included in a study of T cell responses to AZD1222 COVID-19 vaccine. Assay: immunoSEQ multiplex PCR; the TCRdb copy retains only in-frame clones and omits some. The table lists approximately 100,000 clones, over 75% of them singletons. Study-wide points: Spike-specific TCR breadth and depth went up after people got two AZD1222 doses. At baseline, just five to seven AZD1222 recipients tested seropositive.

Germline V CDR1 and CDR2: MGHRA, YSYEKL. The CDR3 is 15 residues long. V was pared by 5 bases and J by 2 bases, with 6 bases of the junction left unmatched. Material: peripheral blood, obtained 28 days after the second AZD1222 dose. The chain links TRBV4-1 to TRBJ1-5; 7 bases fit TRBD1. This TCR was recovered from an adult who received the AZD1222 COVID-19 vaccine. The DNA of the CDR3 is TGCGCCAGCAGCATCCTTGGGACAGGCAATCAGCCCCAGCATTTT. Translation: CASSILGTGNQPQHF.